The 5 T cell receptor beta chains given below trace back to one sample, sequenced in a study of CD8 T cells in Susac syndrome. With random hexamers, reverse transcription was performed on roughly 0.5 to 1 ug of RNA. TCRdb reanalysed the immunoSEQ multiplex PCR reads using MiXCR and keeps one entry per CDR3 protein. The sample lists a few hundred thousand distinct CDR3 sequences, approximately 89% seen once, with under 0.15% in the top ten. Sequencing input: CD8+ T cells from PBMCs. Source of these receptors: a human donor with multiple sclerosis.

The CDR3 protein is CSVELWGEAFF. For the CDR3, the DNA is TGCAGCGTTGAGCTTTGGGGTGAAGCTTTCTTT. V usage is TRBV29-1 and J usage is TRBJ1-1, with no clear D. The germline gives CDR1 SQVTM, CDR2 ANQGSEA. The length of the CDR3 is 11 residues. V lost 3 bases and J lost 7, with 9 bases in between.

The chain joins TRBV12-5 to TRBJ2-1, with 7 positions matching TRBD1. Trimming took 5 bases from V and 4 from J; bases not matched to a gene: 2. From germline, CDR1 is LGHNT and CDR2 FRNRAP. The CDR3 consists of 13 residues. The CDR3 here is CASGLGQYNEQFF. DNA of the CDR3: TGTGCTAGTGGTCTGGGACAGTACAATGAGCAGTTCTTC.

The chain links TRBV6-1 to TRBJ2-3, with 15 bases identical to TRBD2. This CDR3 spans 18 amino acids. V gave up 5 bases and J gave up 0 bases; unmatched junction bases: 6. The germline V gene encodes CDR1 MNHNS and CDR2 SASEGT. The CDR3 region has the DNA TGTGCCAGCAGTCTCGGGACTAGCGGGAGGCATAGCACAGATACGCAGTATTTT. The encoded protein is CASSLGTSGRHSTDTQYF.

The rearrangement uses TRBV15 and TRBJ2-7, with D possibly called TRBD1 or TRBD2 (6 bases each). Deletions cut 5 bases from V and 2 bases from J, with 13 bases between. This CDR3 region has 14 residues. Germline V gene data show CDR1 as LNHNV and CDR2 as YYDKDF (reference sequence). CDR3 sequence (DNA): TGTGCCACCAGCCTAAGGGGGGAAACCTACGAGCAGTACTTC. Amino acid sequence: CATSLRGETYEQYF. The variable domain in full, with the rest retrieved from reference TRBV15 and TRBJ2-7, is DAMVIQNPRYQVTQFGKPVTLSCSQTLNHNVMYWYQQKSSQAPKLLFHYYDKDFNNEADTPDNFQSRRPNTSFCFLDIRSPGLGDTAMYLCATSLRGETYEQYFGPGTRLTVT.

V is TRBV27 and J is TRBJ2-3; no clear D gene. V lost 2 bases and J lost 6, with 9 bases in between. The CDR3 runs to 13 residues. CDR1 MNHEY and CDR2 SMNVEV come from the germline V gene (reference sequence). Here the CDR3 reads CASSLMFPDTQYF. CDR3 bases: TGTGCCAGCAGTTTAATGTTCCCGGATACGCAGTATTTT.